The clone carrying this TCR gamma chain has more than one count but fewer than ten. Its target is not known. The TCRdb protein, from a much larger clone, departs from this DNA's translation at residue 10, likely by read error; the protein shown derives from the DNA. TCRdb redid the clone calls on the multiplex PCR reads with CATT. The top ten hold approximately 32% of the sample, which has several thousand gamma-chain clones, approximately 3.7% seen once. These data belong to a study of γδ T cells in repeated Plasmodium falciparum infection. At the level of the study: Timepoints: baseline, immediately before selected infections, and 21 days after every infection. Regarding the study as a whole: Over time and infection, Vgamma9/Vdelta2+ repertoires remained highly stable and polyclonal.

Gammadelta T cells were flow-sorted from PBMC into Vgamma9/Vdelta2+ and Vdelta2-negative populations for bulk analysis. The CDR3 covers 14 residues. The germline CDR1 and CDR2 sequences are EGSTGY and YDSYTSSV. This TCR derives from a pool of human donors (malaria-infected and uninfected, not separated). The V and J genes are TRGV4 and TRGJ1 or TRGJ2. In the absence of a J gene in TCRdb, the DNA was matched to germline to assign it here. Sequenced sample: gamma-delta T cells from blood. DNA of the CDR3: TGTGCCACCTGGCCGTGGGGGGGTTATTTTAAGAAACTCTTT. Translating gives CATWPWGGYFKKLF.